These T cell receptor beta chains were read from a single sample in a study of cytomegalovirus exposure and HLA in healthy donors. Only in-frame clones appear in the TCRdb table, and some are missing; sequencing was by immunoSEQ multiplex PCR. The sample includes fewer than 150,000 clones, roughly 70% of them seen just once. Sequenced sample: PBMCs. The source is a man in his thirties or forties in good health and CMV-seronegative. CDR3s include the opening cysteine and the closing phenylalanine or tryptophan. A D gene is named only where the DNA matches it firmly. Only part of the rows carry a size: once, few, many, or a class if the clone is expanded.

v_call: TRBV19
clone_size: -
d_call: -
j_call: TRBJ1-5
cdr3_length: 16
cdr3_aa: CASMTGTKLGNQPQHF
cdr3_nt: TGTGCCAGTATGACCGGGACTAAGCTCGGCAATCAGCCCCAGCATTTT

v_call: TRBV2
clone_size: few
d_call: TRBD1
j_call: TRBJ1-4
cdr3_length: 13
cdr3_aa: CASSEQGAEKLFF
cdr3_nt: TGTGCCAGCAGTGAGCAGGGGGCCGAAAAACTGTTTTTT

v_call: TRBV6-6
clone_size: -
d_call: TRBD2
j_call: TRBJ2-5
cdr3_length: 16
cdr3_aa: CASSQGGLALKETQYF
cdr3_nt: TGTGCCAGCAGTCAAGGAGGACTAGCATTGAAGGAGACCCAGTACTTC

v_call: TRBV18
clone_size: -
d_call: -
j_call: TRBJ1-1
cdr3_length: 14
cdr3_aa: CASSPPTGNTEAFF
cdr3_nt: TGTGCCAGCTCACCACCGACAGGGAACACTGAAGCTTTCTTT

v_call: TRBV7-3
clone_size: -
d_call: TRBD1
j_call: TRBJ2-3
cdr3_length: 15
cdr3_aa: CASSLGTASTDTQYF
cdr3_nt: TGTGCCAGCAGCTTAGGGACAGCTAGCACAGATACGCAGTATTTT

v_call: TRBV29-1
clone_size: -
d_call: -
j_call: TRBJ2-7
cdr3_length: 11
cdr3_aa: CSAGELYEQYF
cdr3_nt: TGCAGCGCCGGGGAATTGTACGAGCAGTACTTC

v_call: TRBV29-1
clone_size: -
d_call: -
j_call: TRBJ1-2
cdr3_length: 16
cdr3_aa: CSVEVSDRLYWTGYTF
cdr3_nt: TGCAGCGTTGAAGTTTCAGACAGGCTGTATTGGACTGGCTACACCTTC

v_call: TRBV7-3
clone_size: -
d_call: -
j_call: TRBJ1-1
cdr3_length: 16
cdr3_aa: CASSLAGTIGNTEAFF
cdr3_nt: TGTGCCAGCAGCTTAGCAGGGACTATTGGGAACACTGAAGCTTTCTTT

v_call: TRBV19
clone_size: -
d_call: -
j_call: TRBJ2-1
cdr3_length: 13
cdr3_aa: CASSVTGTYEQFF
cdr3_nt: TGTGCCAGTAGTGTTACCGGGACATATGAGCAGTTCTTC

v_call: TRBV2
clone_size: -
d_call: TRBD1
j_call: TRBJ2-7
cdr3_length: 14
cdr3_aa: CASSSDRGSYEQYF
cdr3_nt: TGTGCCAGCAGCTCGGACAGGGGATCCTACGAGCAGTACTTC

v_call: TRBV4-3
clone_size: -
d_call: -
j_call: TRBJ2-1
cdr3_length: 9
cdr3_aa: CALNNEQFF
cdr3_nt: TGCGCCCTAAACAATGAGCAGTTCTTC

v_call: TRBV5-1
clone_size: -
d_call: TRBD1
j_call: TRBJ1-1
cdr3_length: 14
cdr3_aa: CASSLGQGSTEAFF
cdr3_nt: TGCGCCAGCAGCTTGGGACAGGGGTCCACTGAAGCTTTCTTT

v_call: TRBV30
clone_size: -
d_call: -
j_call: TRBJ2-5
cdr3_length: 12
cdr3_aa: CAWRQYQETQYF
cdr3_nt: TGTGCCTGGAGACAGTACCAAGAGACCCAGTACTTC

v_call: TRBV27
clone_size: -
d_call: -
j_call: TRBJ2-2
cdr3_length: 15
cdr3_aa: CASNRGGEGGGELFF
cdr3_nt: TGTGCCAGCAACCGTGGGGGCGAGGGTGGTGGGGAGCTGTTTTTT

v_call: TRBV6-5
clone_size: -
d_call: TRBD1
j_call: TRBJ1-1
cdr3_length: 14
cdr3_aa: CASSADRVRTEAFF
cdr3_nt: TGTGCCAGCAGTGCCGACAGGGTTCGGACTGAAGCTTTCTTT

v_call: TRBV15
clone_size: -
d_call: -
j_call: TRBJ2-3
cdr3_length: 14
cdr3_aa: CATSSGQSTDTQYF
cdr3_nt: TGTGCCACCAGCAGCGGACAGAGCACAGATACGCAGTATTTT

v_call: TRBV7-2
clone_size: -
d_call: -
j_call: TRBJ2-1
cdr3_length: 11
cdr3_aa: CASSPYNEQFF
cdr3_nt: TGTGCCAGCAGCCCTTACAATGAGCAGTTCTTC

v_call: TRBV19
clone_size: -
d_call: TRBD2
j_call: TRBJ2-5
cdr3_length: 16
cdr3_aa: CASSRTSGRAGETQYF
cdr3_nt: TGTGCCAGTAGTAGAACTAGCGGGAGGGCCGGCGAGACCCAGTACTTC

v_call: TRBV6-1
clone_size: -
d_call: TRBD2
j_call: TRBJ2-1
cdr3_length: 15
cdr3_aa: CASLQGLAYNNEQFF
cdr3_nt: TGTGCCAGCCTACAAGGACTAGCCTACAACAATGAGCAGTTCTTC

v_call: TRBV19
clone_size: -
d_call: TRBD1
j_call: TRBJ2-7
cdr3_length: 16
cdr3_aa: CASSRGGGQGAYEQYF
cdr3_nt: TGTGCCAGTAGCCGCGGAGGGGGACAGGGAGCCTACGAGCAGTACTTC

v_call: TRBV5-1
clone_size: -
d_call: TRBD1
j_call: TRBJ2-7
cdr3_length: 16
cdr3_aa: CASSLAAGTGVGEQYF
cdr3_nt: TGCGCCAGCAGCTTGGCCGCCGGGACAGGAGTTGGCGAGCAGTACTTC

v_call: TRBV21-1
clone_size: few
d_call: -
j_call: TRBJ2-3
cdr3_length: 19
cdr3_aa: CASSKPRPARGRLTDTQYF
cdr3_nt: TGTGCCAGCAGCAAACCTCGACCGGCCCGGGGGAGGTTGACAGATACGCAGTATTTT

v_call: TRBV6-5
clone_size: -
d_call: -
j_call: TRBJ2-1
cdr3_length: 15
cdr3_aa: CATRAGEGWPNEQFF
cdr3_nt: TGTGCCACCCGGGCCGGAGAGGGTTGGCCTAATGAGCAGTTCTTC

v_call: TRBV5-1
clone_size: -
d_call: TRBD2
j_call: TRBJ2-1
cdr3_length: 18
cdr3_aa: CASSLAVVGRVSYNEQFF
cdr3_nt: TGCGCCAGCAGCTTGGCCGTGGTTGGGAGGGTATCCTACAATGAGCAGTTCTTC

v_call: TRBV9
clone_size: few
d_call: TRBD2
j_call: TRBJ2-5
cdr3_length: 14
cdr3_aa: CASSSGGGFETQYF
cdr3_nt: TGTGCCAGCAGCTCCGGGGGGGGGTTCGAGACCCAGTACTTC

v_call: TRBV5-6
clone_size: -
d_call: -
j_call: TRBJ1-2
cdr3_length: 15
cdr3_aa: CASSFSSGNTYGYTF
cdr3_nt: TGTGCCAGCAGCTTTTCCAGCGGGAATACCTATGGCTACACCTTC

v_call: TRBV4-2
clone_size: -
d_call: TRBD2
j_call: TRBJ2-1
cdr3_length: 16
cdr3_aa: CASSQLAGTTYNEQFF
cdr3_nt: TGTGCCAGCAGCCAATTAGCGGGGACAACTTACAATGAGCAGTTCTTC

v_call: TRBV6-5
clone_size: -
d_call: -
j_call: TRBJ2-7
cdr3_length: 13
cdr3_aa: CASSYFRQDEQYF
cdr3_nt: TGTGCCAGCAGTTACTTTAGACAGGACGAGCAGTACTTC

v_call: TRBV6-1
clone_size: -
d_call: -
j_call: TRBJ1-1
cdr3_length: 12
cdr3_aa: CASRTGNTEAFF
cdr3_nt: TGTGCCAGCAGGACGGGTAACACTGAAGCTTTCTTT

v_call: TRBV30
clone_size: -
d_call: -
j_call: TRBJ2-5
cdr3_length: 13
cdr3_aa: CAWSVQGWETQYF
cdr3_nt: TGTGCCTGGAGTGTACAGGGCTGGGAGACCCAGTACTTC

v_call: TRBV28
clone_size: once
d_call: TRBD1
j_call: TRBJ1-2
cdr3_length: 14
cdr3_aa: CASTGGGPPRSYTF
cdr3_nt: TGTGCCAGCACGGGAGGGGGCCCCCCCAGGAGCTACACCTTC

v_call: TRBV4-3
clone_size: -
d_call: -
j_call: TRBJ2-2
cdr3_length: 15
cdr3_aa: CASSQDTGWYGELFF
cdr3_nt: TGCGCCAGCAGCCAGGATACAGGGTGGTACGGGGAGCTGTTTTTT

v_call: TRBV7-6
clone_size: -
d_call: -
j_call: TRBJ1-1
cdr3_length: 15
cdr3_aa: CASSLWPGSNTEAFF
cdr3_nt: TGTGCCAGCAGCTTATGGCCAGGGTCGAACACTGAAGCTTTCTTT

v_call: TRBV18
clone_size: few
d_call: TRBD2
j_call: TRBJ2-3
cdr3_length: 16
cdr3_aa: CASSPMTSGWADTQYF
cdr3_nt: TGTGCCAGCTCACCCATGACTAGCGGGTGGGCAGATACGCAGTATTTT

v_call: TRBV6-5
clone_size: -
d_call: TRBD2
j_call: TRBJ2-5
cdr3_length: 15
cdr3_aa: CASRGLAQKEETQYF
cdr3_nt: TGTGCCAGCAGGGGACTAGCGCAAAAGGAAGAGACCCAGTACTTC

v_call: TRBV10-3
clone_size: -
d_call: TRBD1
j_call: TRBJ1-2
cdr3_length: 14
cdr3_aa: CAITRGQVGSGYTF
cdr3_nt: TGTGCCATCACCAGGGGACAGGTCGGCTCTGGCTACACCTTC

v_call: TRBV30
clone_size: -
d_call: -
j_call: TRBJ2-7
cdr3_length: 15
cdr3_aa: CAWSWRGWRSYEQYF
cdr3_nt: TGTGCCTGGAGTTGGCGGGGCTGGCGAAGTTACGAGCAGTACTTC

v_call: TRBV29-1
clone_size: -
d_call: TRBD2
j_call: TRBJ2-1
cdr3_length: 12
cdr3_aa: CSVAGDVDEQFF
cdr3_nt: TGCAGCGTCGCGGGAGACGTTGATGAGCAGTTCTTC

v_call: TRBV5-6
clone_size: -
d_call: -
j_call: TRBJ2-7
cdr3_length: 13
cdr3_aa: CASSSGSSYEQYF
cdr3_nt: TGTGCCAGCAGCTCCGGGAGCTCCTACGAGCAGTACTTC

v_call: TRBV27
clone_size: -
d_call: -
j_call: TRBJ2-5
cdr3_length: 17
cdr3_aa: CASSLSSMWQHQETQYF
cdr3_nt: TGTGCCAGCAGTTTATCGTCAATGTGGCAACACCAAGAGACCCAGTACTTC

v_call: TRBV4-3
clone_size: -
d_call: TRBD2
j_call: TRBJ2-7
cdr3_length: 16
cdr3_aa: CASSPGASGQGLEQYF
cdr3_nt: TGCGCCAGCAGCCCGGGGGCTAGCGGGCAGGGGCTCGAGCAGTACTTC

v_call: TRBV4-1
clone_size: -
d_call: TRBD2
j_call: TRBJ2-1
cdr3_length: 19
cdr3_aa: CASSQEGLAGLALYNEQFF
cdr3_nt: TGCGCCAGCAGCCAAGAAGGATTGGCCGGACTAGCCCTCTACAATGAGCAGTTCTTC

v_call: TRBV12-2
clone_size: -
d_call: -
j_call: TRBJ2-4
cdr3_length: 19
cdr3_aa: CASRTPETGDYLAKNIQYF
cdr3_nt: TGTGCAAGTCGCACCCCCGAGACAGGGGACTACTTAGCCAAAAACATTCAGTACTTC

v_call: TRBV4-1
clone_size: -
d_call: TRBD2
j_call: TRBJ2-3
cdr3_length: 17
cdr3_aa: CASSQRASGRSTDTQYF
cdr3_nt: TGCGCCAGCAGCCAGCGGGCTAGCGGGAGGAGTACAGATACGCAGTATTTT

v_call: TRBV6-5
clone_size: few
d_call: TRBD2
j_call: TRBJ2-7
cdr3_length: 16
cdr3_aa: CASSYVGAGGPREQYF
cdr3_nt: TGTGCCAGCAGTTATGTCGGGGCGGGAGGGCCGCGAGAGCAGTACTTC

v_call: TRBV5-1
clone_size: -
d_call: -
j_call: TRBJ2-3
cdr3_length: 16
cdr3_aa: CASSLGGNMDTDTQYF
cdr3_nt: TGCGCCAGCAGCTTGGGAGGGAATATGGACACAGATACGCAGTATTTT

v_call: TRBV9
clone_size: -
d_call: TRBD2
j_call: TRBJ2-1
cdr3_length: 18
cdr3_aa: CASSPLGGAMSSYNEQFF
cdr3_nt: TGTGCCAGCAGCCCCCTGGGAGGGGCAATGAGCTCCTACAATGAGCAGTTCTTC

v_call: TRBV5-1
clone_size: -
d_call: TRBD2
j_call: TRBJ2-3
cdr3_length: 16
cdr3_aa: CASSSLTSGNTDTQYF
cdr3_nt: TGCGCCAGCAGCTCCCTTACTAGCGGGAACACAGATACGCAGTATTTT

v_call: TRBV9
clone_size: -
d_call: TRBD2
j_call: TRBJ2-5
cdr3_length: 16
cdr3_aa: CASSVAGGTSQETQYF
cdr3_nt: TGTGCCAGCAGCGTAGCCGGGGGGACTAGCCAAGAGACCCAGTACTTC

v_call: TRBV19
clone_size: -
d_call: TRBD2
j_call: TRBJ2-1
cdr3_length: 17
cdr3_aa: CASSTPSKRGGIDEQFF
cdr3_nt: TGTGCCAGTAGTACCCCTTCCAAGCGGGGGGGTATCGATGAGCAGTTCTTC

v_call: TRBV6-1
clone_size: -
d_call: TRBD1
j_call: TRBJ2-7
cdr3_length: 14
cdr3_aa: CAGGGTGNFYEQYF
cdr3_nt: TGTGCCGGTGGCGGGACAGGAAATTTCTACGAGCAGTACTTC

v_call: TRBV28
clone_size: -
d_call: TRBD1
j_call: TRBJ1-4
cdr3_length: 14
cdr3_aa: CASSLGDREEKLFF
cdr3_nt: TGTGCCAGCAGCCTTGGGGACAGGGAGGAAAAACTGTTTTTT

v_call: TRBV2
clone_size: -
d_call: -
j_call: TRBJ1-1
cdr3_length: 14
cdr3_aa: CASSATGLNTEAFF
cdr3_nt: TGTGCCAGCAGTGCGACAGGTTTGAACACTGAAGCTTTCTTT

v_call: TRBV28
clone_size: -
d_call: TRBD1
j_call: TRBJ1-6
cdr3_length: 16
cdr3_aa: CASRQSWTGGNSPLHF
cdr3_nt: TGTGCCAGCAGACAGAGTTGGACAGGAGGAAATTCGCCCCTCCACTTT